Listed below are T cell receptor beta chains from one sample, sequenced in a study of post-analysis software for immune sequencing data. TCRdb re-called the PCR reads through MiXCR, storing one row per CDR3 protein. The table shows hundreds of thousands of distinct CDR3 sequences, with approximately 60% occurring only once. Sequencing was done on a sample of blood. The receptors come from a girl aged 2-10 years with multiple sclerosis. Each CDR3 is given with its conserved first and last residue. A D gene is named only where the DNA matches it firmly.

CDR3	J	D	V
CASSEYYQETQYF	TRBJ2-5	-	TRBV25-1
CASSLIAGGNAGELFF	TRBJ2-2	TRBD2	TRBV7-3
CSASTGSTDTQYF	TRBJ2-3	-	TRBV29-1
CSASPAGSTYNEQYF	TRBJ2-5	-	TRBV20-1
CASSPTRRVKETQYF	TRBJ2-5	-	TRBV4-3
CASSLYTGLADRNYEQYF	TRBJ2-7	-	TRBV7-9
CASSQVRYSNQPQHF	TRBJ1-5	-	TRBV4-1
CASSLFAGGNQETQYF	TRBJ2-5	TRBD2	TRBV5-1
CASSLLAGVRNEQYF	TRBJ2-5	TRBD2	TRBV7-2
CASSQEFDRNYGYTF	TRBJ1-2	-	TRBV4-3
CASSPSGAFLYQETQYF	TRBJ2-5	TRBD2	TRBV2
CSARIVNEQFF	TRBJ2-1	-	TRBV20-1
CASSVRGSTLEGYTF	TRBJ1-2	-	TRBV6-5
CASSRGTSGRNQETQYF	TRBJ2-5	TRBD2	TRBV5-1
CASSFGLGGSYEQYF	TRBJ2-7	-	TRBV5-5
CASSAGQNYGYTF	TRBJ1-2	-	TRBV7-9
CASSESPSQEAQYF	TRBJ2-5	-	TRBV25-1
CASSLGLGQGADGQYF	TRBJ2-4	TRBD1	TRBV5-1
CASSDGDGRNEQFF	TRBJ2-1	-	TRBV9
CSVEGRAEGGPSYEQYF	-	-	TRBV29-1
CASSLIGFAGNNEQFF	TRBJ2-1	-	TRBV27
CASSLVPDSIPTPYNEQFF	TRBJ2-1	-	TRBV7-6
CASSYRTGSYGSPLHF	TRBJ1-6	TRBD1	TRBV6-6
CASSPGRSTDTQYF	TRBJ2-3	-	TRBV7-9
CASSGDQYGYTF	TRBJ1-2	-	TRBV9
CASSYWETQYF	TRBJ2-5	-	TRBV6-2/TRBV6-3
CSARALVPGTDTQYF	TRBJ2-3	-	TRBV20-1
CSAREGNYGYTF	TRBJ1-2	-	TRBV20-1
CSARVGRRTEAFF	TRBJ1-1	-	TRBV20-1
CSASVAPGFTDTQYF	TRBJ2-3	-	TRBV29-1
CASSPRRLAGGGVVEQFF	TRBJ2-1	TRBD2	TRBV7-2
CASGLVGSVGTYEQYF	TRBJ2-7	-	TRBV12-5
CSVRGAGGSYNEQFF	TRBJ2-1	-	TRBV29-1